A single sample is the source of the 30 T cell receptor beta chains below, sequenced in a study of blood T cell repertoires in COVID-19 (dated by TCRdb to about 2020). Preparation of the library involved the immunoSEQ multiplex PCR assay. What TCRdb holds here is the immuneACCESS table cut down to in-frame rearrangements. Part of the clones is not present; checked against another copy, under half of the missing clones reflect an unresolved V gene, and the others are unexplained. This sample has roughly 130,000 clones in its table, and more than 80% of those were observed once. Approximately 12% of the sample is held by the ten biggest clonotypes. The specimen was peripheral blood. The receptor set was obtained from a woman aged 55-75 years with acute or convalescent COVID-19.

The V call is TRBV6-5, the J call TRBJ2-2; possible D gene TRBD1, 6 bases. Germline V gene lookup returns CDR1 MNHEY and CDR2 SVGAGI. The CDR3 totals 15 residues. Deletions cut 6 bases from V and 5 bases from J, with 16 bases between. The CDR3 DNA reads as TGTGCCAGCAGGCGCAGGGGCGTGGGAACCGGGGAGCTGTTTTTT. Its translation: CASRRRGVGTGELFF.

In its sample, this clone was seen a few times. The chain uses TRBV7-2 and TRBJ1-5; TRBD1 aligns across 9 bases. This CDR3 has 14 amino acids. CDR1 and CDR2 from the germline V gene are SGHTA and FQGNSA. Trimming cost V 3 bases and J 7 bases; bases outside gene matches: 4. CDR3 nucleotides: TGTGCCAGCAGCTTCGGACAGGGGAGACAGCCCCAGCATTTT. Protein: CASSFGQGRQPQHF.

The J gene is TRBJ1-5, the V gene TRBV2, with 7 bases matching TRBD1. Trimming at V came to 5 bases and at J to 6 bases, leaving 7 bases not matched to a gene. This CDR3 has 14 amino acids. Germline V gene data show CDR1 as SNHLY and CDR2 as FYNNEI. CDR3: CASSPDRVPQPQHF. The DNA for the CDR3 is TGTGCCAGCAGTCCAGACAGGGTCCCTCAGCCCCAGCATTTT.

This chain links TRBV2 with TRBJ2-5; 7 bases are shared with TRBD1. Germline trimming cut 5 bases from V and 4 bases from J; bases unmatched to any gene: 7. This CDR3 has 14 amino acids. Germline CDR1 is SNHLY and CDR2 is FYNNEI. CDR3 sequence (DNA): TGTGCCAGCAGTAGCCAGGGGGTAAGAGAGACCCAGTACTTC. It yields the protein CASSSQGVRETQYF.

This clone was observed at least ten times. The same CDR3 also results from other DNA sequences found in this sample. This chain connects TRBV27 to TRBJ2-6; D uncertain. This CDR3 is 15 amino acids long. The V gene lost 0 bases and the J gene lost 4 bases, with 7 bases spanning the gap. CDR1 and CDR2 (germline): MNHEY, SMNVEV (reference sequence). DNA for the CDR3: TGTGCCAGCAGTTTATCTCTCTCCGGGGCCAACGTCCTGACTTTC. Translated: CASSLSLSGANVLTF.

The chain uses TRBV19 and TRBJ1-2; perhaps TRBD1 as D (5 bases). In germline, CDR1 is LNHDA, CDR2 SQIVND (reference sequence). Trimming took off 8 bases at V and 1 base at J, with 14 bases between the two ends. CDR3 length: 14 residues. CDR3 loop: CASFSWGSNYGYTF. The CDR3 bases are TGTGCCAGTTTCTCTTGGGGCAGTAACTATGGCTACACCTTC.

The CDR3: CASSLSVTEAFF. The DNA for the CDR3 is TGTGCCAGCAGTTTATCCGTCACTGAAGCTTTCTTT. The chain uses TRBV12-3 or TRBV12-4 and TRBJ1-1; D gene uncertain. The CDR3 covers 12 residues. V was shortened by 2 bases and J by 4 bases, with 5 bases between the two germline ends.

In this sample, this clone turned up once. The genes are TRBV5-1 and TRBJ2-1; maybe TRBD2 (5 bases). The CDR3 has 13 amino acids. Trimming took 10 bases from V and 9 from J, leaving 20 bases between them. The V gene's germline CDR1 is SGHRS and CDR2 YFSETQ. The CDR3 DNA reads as TGCGCCGGACGAGTTTATGAGGGATTTGAGCAGTTCTTC. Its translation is CAGRVYEGFEQFF.

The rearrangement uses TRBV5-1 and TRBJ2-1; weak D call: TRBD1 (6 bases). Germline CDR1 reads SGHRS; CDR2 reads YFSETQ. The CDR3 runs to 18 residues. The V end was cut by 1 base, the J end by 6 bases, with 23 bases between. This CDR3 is CASSLRTTGGQVGNEQFF. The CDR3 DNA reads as TGCGCCAGCAGCTTGAGGACGACAGGCGGGCAGGTTGGCAATGAGCAGTTCTTC.

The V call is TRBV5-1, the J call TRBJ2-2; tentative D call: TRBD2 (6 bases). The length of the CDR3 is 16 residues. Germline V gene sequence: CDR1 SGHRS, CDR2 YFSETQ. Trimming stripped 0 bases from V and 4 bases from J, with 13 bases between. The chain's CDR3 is CASSLGGGVSTGELFF. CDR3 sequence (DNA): TGCGCCAGCAGCTTGGGCGGCGGGGTCAGCACCGGGGAGCTGTTTTTT.

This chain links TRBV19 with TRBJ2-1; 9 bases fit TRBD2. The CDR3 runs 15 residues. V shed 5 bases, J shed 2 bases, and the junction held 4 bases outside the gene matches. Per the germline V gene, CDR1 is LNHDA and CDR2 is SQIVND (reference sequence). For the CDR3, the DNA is TGTGCCAGTAGTTCCCAGCGGGGGGCCTACAATGAGCAGTTCTTC. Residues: CASSSQRGAYNEQFF.

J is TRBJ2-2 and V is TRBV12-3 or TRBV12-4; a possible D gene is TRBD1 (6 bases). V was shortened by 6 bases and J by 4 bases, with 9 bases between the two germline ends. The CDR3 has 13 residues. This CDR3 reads CASSGTPTGELFF. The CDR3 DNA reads TGTGCCAGCAGCGGGACACCCACCGGGGAGCTGTTTTTT.

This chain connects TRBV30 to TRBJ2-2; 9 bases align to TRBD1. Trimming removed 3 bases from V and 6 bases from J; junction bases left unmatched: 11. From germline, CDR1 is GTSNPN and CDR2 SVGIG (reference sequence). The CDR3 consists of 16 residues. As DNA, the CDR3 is TGTGCCTGGAGCTCCTTCGGGACAGGGATGCCCGGGGAGCTGTTTTTT. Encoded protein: CAWSSFGTGMPGELFF.

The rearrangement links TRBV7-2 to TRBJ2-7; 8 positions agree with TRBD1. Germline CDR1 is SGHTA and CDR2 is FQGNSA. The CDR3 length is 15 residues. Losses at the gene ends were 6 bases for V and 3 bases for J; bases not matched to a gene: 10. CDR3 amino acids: CASSYGQGIFYEQYF. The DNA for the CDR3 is TGTGCCAGCAGTTATGGACAGGGAATTTTCTACGAGCAGTACTTC.

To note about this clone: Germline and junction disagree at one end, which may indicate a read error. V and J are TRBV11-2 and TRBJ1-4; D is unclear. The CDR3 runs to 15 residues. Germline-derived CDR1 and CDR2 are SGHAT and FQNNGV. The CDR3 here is CAGSLVASGSEKLFF. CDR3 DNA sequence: TGTGCCGGCAGCTTAGTAGCTTCGGGGAGCGAAAAACTGTTTTTT.

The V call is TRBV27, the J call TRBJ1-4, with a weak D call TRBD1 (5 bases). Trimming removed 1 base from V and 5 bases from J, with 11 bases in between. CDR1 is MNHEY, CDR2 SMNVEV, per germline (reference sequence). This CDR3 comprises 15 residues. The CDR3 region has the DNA TGTGCCAGCAGTTTATACGGCAGACAGAATGAAAAACTGTTTTTT. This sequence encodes CASSLYGRQNEKLFF.

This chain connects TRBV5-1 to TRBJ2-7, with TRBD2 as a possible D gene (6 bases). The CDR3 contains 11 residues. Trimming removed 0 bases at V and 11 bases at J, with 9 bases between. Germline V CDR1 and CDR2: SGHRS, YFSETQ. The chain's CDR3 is CASSLEEGKYF. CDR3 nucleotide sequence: TGCGCCAGCAGCTTGGAGGAGGGGAAGTACTTC.

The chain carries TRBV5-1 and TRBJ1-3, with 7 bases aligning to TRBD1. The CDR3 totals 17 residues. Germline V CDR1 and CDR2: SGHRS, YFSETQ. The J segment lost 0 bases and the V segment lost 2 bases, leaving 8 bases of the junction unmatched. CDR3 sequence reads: CASSFPGGTDSGNTIYF. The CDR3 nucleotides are TGCGCCAGCAGCTTCCCTGGAGGGACAGACTCTGGAAACACCATATATTTT.

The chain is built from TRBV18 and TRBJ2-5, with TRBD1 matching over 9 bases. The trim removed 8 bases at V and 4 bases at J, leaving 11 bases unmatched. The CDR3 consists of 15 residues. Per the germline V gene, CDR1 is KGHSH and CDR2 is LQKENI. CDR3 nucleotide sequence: TGTGCCAGCAAAACCGGGACAGGGTGGACAGAGACCCAGTACTTC. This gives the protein CASKTGTGWTETQYF.

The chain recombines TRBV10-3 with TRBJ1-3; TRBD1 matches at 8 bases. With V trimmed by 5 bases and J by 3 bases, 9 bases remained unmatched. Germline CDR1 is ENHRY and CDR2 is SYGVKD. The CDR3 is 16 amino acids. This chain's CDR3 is CAISPHQGAFGNTIYF. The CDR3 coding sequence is TGTGCCATCAGTCCTCACCAGGGGGCCTTTGGAAACACCATATATTTT.

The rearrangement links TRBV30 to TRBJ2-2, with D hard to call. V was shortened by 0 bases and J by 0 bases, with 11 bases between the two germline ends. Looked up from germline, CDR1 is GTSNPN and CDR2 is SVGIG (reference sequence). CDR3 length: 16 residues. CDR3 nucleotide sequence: TGTGCCTGGAGTGTACTGGGCGCCGCGAACACCGGGGAGCTGTTTTTT. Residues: CAWSVLGAANTGELFF.

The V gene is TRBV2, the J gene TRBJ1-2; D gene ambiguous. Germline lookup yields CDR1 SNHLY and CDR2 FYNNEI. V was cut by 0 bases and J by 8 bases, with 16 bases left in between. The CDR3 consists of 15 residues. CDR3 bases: TGTGCCAGCAGTGAAGCGCTTCGGGATGGGCGAGGCTACACCTTC. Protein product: CASSEALRDGRGYTF.

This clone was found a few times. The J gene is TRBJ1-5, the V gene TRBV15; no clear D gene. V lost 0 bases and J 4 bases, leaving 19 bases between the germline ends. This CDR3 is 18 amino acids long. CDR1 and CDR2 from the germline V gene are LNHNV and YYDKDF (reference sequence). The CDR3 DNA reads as TGTGCCACCAGCAGAGAGGGAGGAAAGGCGACGGGTAATCAGCCCCAGCATTTT. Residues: CATSREGGKATGNQPQHF.

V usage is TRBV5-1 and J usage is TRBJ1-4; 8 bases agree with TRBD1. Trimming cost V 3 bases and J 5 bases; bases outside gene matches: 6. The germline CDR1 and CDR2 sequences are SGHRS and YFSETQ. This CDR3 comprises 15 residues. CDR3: CASSWQGAQNEKLFF. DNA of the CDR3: TGCGCCAGCAGCTGGCAGGGGGCGCAGAATGAAAAACTGTTTTTT. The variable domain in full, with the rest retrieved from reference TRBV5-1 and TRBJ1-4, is KAGVTQTPRYLIKTRGQQVTLSCSPISGHRSVSWYQQTPGQGLQFLFEYFSETQRNKGNFPGRFSGRQFSNSRSEMNVSTLELGDSALYLCASSWQGAQNEKLFFGSGTQLSVL.

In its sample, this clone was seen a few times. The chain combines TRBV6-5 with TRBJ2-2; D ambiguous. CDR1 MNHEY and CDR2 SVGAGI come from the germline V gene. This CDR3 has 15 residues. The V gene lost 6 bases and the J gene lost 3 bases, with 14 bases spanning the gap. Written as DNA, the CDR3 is TGTGCCAGCAGACCCTACCATCGAGACACCGGGGAGCTGTTTTTT. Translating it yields CASRPYHRDTGELFF.

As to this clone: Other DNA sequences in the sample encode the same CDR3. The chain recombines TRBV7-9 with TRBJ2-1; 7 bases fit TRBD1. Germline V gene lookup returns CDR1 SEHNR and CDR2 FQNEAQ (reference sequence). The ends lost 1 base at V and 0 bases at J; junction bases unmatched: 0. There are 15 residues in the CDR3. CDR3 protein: CASSLGQGSYNEQFF. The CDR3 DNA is TGTGCCAGCAGCTTAGGACAGGGCTCCTACAATGAGCAGTTCTTC.

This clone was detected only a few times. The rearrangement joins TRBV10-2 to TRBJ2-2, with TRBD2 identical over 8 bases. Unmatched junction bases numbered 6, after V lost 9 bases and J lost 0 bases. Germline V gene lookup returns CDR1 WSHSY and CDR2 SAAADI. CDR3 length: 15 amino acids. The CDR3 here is CASQAGGTNTGELFF. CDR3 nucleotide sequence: TGCGCCAGTCAGGCGGGGGGCACGAACACCGGGGAGCTGTTTTTT.

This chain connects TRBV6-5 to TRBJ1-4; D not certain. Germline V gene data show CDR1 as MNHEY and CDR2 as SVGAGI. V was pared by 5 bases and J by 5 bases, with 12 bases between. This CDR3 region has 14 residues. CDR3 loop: CASSRGGPNEKLFF. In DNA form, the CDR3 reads TGTGCCAGCAGTCGGGGAGGGCCCAATGAAAAACTGTTTTTT.

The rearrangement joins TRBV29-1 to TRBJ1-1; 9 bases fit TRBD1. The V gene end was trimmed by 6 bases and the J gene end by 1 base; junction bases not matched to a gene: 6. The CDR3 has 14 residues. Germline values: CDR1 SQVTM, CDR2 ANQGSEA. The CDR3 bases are TGCAGCGTAGGGACAGGGATTGCGAACACTGAAGCTTTCTTT. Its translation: CSVGTGIANTEAFF.

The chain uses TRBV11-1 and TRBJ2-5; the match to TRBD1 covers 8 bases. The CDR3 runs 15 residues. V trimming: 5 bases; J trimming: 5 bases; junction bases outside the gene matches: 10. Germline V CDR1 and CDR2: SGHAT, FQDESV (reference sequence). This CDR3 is CASSTTQGARETQYF. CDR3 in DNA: TGTGCCAGCAGCACAACCCAGGGGGCAAGGGAGACCCAGTACTTC.